The clone carrying this T cell receptor (beta chain) has more than one count but fewer than ten. The target antigen is unknown. On the basis of clinical symptoms, serum thyroxine and TRAb, thyroid ultrasound and orbital computed tomography, diagnoses were made. About 10 ml fresh peripheral blood yielded the PBMCs. The CDR3 contains 15 residues. Looked up from germline, CDR1 is KGHDR and CDR2 is SFDVKD. Trimming cost V 7 bases and J 0 bases, with 12 bases left between them. This record belongs to a study of T cells in Graves' hyperthyroidism and ophthalmopathy. Notes on the study in general: A median roughly 6.6 months before onset, the model predicted ophthalmopathy. Stable hyperthyroidism and ophthalmopathy were separated using 13 V-J signatures.

TCR beta CDR3 region amplification was performed from RNA transcripts. TCR CDR3 underwent first-round RT-PCR with the HTBI primer set. TCRdb reprocessed the multiplex PCR reads via MiXCR and lists one record per CDR3 protein. The profile shows over 300,000 distinct CDR3 sequences, 11% to 15% of them singletons. The material sequenced was blood. This clonotype originated in a woman aged 55 to 70 with Graves' hyperthyroidism. V gene TRBV24-1 combines with J gene TRBJ2-1; the D gene is possibly TRBD2 (6 bases). Here the CDR3 DNA reads TGTGCCACCAGCCGAGCGGGCGTCTCCTACAATGAGCAGTTCTTC. It encodes CATSRAGVSYNEQFF.